Following are 26 T cell receptor beta chains from one sample sequenced in a study. One entry per CDR3 protein, called by TCRdb with MiXCR from the 5' RACE reads. Of tens of thousands of distinct CDR3 sequences listed, 28% are singletons. The sequencing sample was made of tumor-infiltrating memory CD4+ T cells sorted from the breast tumor. Subset specified: memory CD4+ T cells, CD4+CD45RO+CD25-. Source of these receptors: a female donor with breast cancer.

The rearrangement joins TRBV5-1 to TRBJ1-4; TRBD1 matches 8 bases. The CDR3 consists of 14 residues. CDR1 SGHRS and CDR2 YFSETQ come from the germline V gene. Trimming took 4 bases from V and 8 from J; bases not matched to a gene: 7. The CDR3, as DNA: TGCGCCAGCAGCCAGACAGGGGCGGAGGAAAAACTGTTTTTT. This translates into CASSQTGAEEKLFF.

The chain combines TRBV29-1 with TRBJ2-3; weak D call: TRBD2 (6 bases). This CDR3 region has 15 residues. Trimming shortened V by 3 bases and J by 5 bases, and 18 bases separated the two germline ends. Germline lookup yields CDR1 SQVTM and CDR2 ANQGSEA. The CDR3 coding sequence is TGCAGCGTTGAGGATTCCGGGACTGTCGAAGATACGCAGTATTTT. Translation: CSVEDSGTVEDTQYF.

This clonotype was counted only a few times. The chain joins TRBV20-1 to TRBJ2-3, with TRBD2 matching 8 bases. Germline V gives CDR1 DFQATT, CDR2 SNEGSKA (reference sequence). J gave up 4 bases and V 6 bases, and 12 bases lay outside the gene matches. The CDR3 is 15 amino acids. The CDR3 reads CSADPPGGLSDTQYF. The CDR3 DNA reads TGCAGTGCCGACCCCCCGGGAGGGCTCTCAGATACGCAGTATTTT.

This clonotype was found a few times. CDR3 loop: CASIGGVGYQETQYF. CDR3 DNA: TGTGCCAGCATTGGGGGGGTTGGGTACCAAGAGACCCAGTACTTC. The chain carries TRBV12-3 or TRBV12-4 and TRBJ2-5; TRBD2 matches 7 bases. This CDR3 has 15 residues. The J segment lost 0 bases and the V segment lost 7 bases, leaving 8 bases of the junction unmatched.

This chain joins TRBV7-9 and TRBJ1-6; 8 bases line up with TRBD1. Germline CDR1 reads SEHNR; CDR2 reads FQNEAQ (reference sequence). With 5 bases clipped from V and 7 bases from J, the junction kept 13 bases outside the gene matches. The CDR3 consists of 17 residues. The CDR3 is CASSPGGSQTSNSPLHF. CDR3 sequence (DNA): TGTGCCAGCAGCCCAGGGGGCAGCCAGACGTCGAATTCACCCCTCCACTTT.

The chain uses TRBV7-2 and TRBJ2-1; 8 bases line up with TRBD1. V gave up 5 bases and J gave up 3 bases; unmatched junction bases: 9. Germline values: CDR1 SGHTA, CDR2 FQGNSA. This CDR3 comprises 16 residues. CDR3 DNA: TGTGCCAGCAGCCAGTGGACAGGGAACGACTACAATGAGCAGTTCTTC. This sequence encodes CASSQWTGNDYNEQFF.

J is TRBJ1-6 and V is TRBV6-2 or TRBV6-3, with D uncertain. Trimming removed 5 bases from V and 9 bases from J, with 17 bases in between. Germline V gives CDR1 MNHEY, CDR2 SVGEGT. This CDR3 is built from 15 residues. The CDR3 here is CASSESSRVGSPLHF. As DNA, the CDR3 is TGTGCCAGCAGTGAATCGTCGAGGGTGGGTTCACCCCTCCACTTT.

This chain joins TRBV11-2 and TRBJ2-3; D uncertain. The CDR3 length is 12 residues. V was shortened by 2 bases and J by 6 bases, with 6 bases between the two germline ends. Germline values: CDR1 SGHAT, CDR2 FQNNGV. CDR3 bases: TGTGCCAGCAGCTTAATATCGGATACGCAGTATTTT. As protein: CASSLISDTQYF.

The gene calls are TRBV5-1 and TRBJ2-5; D ambiguous. This CDR3 is built from 15 residues. Trimming removed 3 bases at V and 5 bases at J, with 17 bases between. Germline V gives CDR1 SGHRS, CDR2 YFSETQ. CDR3 sequence reads: CASSSRLDNGETQYF. CDR3 coding DNA: TGCGCCAGCAGCTCCCGGCTCGACAACGGGGAGACCCAGTACTTC. Combining the CDR3 with reference TRBV5-1 and TRBJ2-5 gives the whole variable domain KAGVTQTPRYLIKTRGQQVTLSCSPISGHRSVSWYQQTPGQGLQFLFEYFSETQRNKGNFPGRFSGRQFSNSRSEMNVSTLELGDSALYLCASSSRLDNGETQYFGPGTRLLVL.

This clonotype turned up a few times. In DNA, the CDR3 is TGTGCCAGCAGCTTAGTTGCGGGGGCCAATCAGCCCCAGCATTTT. It specifies CASSLVAGANQPQHF. The chain has TRBV7-2 and TRBJ1-5; D might be TRBD1 (6 bases). The CDR3 is 15 amino acids. The V and J ends lost 1 base and 3 bases respectively, with 10 bases between them. The germline V gene encodes CDR1 SGHTA and CDR2 FQGNSA.

This clonotype was seen many times. DNA of the CDR3: TGTGCCAGCAGTTGGAGCGGGAGTTATAAATGGACAGATACGCAGTATTTT. Residues: CASSWSGSYKWTDTQYF. This rearrangement joins TRBV7-2 to TRBJ2-3, with 8 nucleotides matching TRBD2. CDR1 and CDR2 (germline): SGHTA, FQGNSA. This CDR3 is built from 17 residues. Unmatched junction bases numbered 14, after V lost 6 bases and J lost 3 bases. The whole variable domain, remainder taken from reference TRBV7-2 and TRBJ2-3, is GAGVSQSPSNKVTEKGKDVELRCDPISGHTALYWYRQSLGQGLEFLIYFQGNSAPDKSGLPSDRFSAERTGGSVSTLTIQRTQQEDSAVYLCASSWSGSYKWTDTQYFGPGTRLTVL.

This clonotype was detected ten times or more. This sequence joins TRBV20-1 and TRBJ2-3; D perhaps matches TRBD2 (6 bases). CDR1 and CDR2 (germline): DFQATT, SNEGSKA (reference sequence). The CDR3 totals 10 residues. Trimming took 4 bases from V and 14 from J, leaving 13 bases between them. The CDR3 coding sequence is TGCAGTGCTACCGGGACTGGTTTGTATTTT. Protein product: CSATGTGLYF.

This clonotype appeared many times. The chain uses TRBV7-9 and TRBJ2-4; D may be TRBD2 (6 bases). CDR3 length: 15 amino acids. The germline CDR1 and CDR2 sequences are SEHNR and FQNEAQ (reference sequence). V was cut by 0 bases and J by 6 bases, with 12 bases left in between. CDR3 nucleotide sequence: TGTGCCAGCAGCTTAGCCGCGGGGATCCGAAACATTCAGTACTTC. Translating it yields CASSLAAGIRNIQYF. Variable domain in full (rest from reference TRBV7-9 and TRBJ2-4): DTGVSQNPRHKITKRGQNVTFRCDPISEHNRLYWYRQTLGQGPEFLTYFQNEAQLEKSRLLSDRFSAERPKGSFSTLEIQRTEQGDSAMYLCASSLAAGIRNIQYFGAGTRLSVL.

The V call is TRBV6-1, the J call TRBJ2-7; weak D call: TRBD2 (5 bases). Germline V gives CDR1 MNHNS, CDR2 SASEGT. The CDR3 covers 16 residues. Trimming pared 5 bases from V and 3 bases from J, leaving 20 bases between. CDR3 region: CASSSPSGKTYYEQYF. The CDR3, as DNA: TGTGCCAGCAGTAGCCCCTCCGGGAAAACCTACTACGAGCAGTACTTC.

The chain employs TRBV4-2 and TRBJ1-5; 7 positions match TRBD1. V lost 1 base and J lost 0; bases outside the gene matches: 3. This CDR3 is built from 16 residues. The V gene's germline CDR1 is LGHNA and CDR2 YNFKEQ. CDR3 amino acids: CASSQVGQYSNQPQHF. The CDR3 DNA reads TGTGCCAGCAGCCAAGTGGGACAGTATAGCAATCAGCCCCAGCATTTT.

Details on this clonotype: The junction shows a germline mismatch at one end, possibly a read error. The rearrangement uses TRBV28 and TRBJ2-5; D unclear. The CDR3 extends over 13 amino acids. Germline V CDR1 and CDR2: MDHEN, SYDVKM. Here the CDR3 reads CASGLVRTETQYF. CDR3 DNA sequence: TGTGCCAGCGGTTTGGTGAGGACAGAGACCCAGTACTTC.

In its sample, this clonotype was seen many times. The chain's CDR3 is CASSPLAGSYNEQFF. CDR3 bases: TGTGCCAGCAGCCCCCTAGCGGGCTCCTACAATGAGCAGTTCTTC. This sequence joins TRBV7-3 and TRBJ2-1, with TRBD2 matching over 8 bases. Germline lookup yields CDR1 SGHTA and CDR2 FQGTGA. With 5 bases clipped from V and 0 bases from J, the junction kept 3 bases outside the gene matches. The CDR3 runs 15 residues.

This clonotype was recorded many times. This chain joins TRBV6-5 and TRBJ1-5, with 8 bases lining up with TRBD1. Germline V CDR1 and CDR2: MNHEY, SVGAGI. J lost 1 base, V lost 6 bases, and 5 bases had no gene match. This CDR3 spans 15 amino acids. CDR3 bases: TGTGCCAGCAGCGACAGGGGCTCAAGCAATCAGCCCCAGCATTTT. It is translated as CASSDRGSSNQPQHF.

A remark on this clonotype: An end of the junction differs from the germline gene, which may be a read error. CDR3 sequence reads: CASSSDESSYKSPLHF. The CDR3 nucleotides are TGTGCCAGCAGCTCGGACGAAAGCTCCTATAAGTCACCCCTCCACTTC. The chain uses TRBV5-4 and TRBJ1-2; D remains unclear. This CDR3 comprises 16 residues. Germline CDR1 SGHNT, CDR2 YYREEE (reference sequence).

In DNA form, the CDR3 reads TGCAGTGCTCCTAATTACAATGAGCAGTTCTTC. Translating gives CSAPNYNEQFF. The chain is built from TRBV20-1 and TRBJ2-1; D unclear. This CDR3 spans 11 amino acids. The V and J ends lost 5 bases and 4 bases respectively, with 6 bases between them. Germline V lookup: CDR1 DFQATT, CDR2 SNEGSKA (reference sequence).

This clonotype turned up a few times. CDR3 DNA: TGTGCCAGCAGGACGAACCCGTACGAGCAGTACTTC. It specifies CASRTNPYEQYF. The chain uses TRBV28 and TRBJ2-7, with D unresolved. CDR3 length: 12 residues. With 6 bases removed from V and 4 bases from J, the gap between germline ends came to 10 bases. Germline CDR1 MDHEN, CDR2 SYDVKM.

The chain couples TRBV6-2 or TRBV6-3 to TRBJ1-1; 8 bases align to TRBD1. Trimming took 2 bases from V and 6 from J; bases not matched to a gene: 5. CDR3 length: 14 amino acids. The V gene's germline CDR1 is MNHEY and CDR2 SVGEGT. CDR3 residues: CASSYRQGSSEAFF. The DNA of the CDR3 is TGTGCCAGCAGTTACCGACAGGGGAGTTCTGAAGCTTTCTTT.

This chain connects TRBV2 to TRBJ1-5; 8 bases fit TRBD1. Germline CDR1 is SNHLY and CDR2 is FYNNEI. Losses at the gene ends were 5 bases for V and 7 bases for J; bases not matched to a gene: 7. The CDR3 has 14 residues. The chain's CDR3 is CASSPTGEEQPQHF. The CDR3 bases are TGTGCCAGCAGTCCGACAGGGGAAGAGCAGCCCCAGCATTTT.

V is TRBV7-3 and J is TRBJ1-6; D perhaps matches TRBD1 (5 bases). With 5 bases removed from V and 7 bases from J, the gap between germline ends came to 12 bases. This CDR3 comprises 14 residues. Germline values: CDR1 SGHTA, CDR2 FQGTGA. This CDR3 reads CASSGQAGNSPLHF. CDR3 bases: TGTGCCAGCAGCGGTCAAGCAGGGAATTCACCCCTCCACTTT.

The chain is built from TRBV4-2 and TRBJ2-5; D ambiguous. CDR1 and CDR2 from the germline V gene are LGHNA and YNFKEQ. This CDR3 contains 13 residues. Trimming shortened V by 0 bases and J by 5 bases, and 7 bases separated the two germline ends. The DNA for the CDR3 is TGTGCCAGCAGCCAAGATCCCCGGGAGACCCAGTACTTC. It codes for CASSQDPRETQYF.

This chain joins TRBV6-1 and TRBJ1-6; D remains unclear. V gave up 7 bases and J gave up 8 bases, with 9 bases separating them. This CDR3 region has 12 residues. The V gene's germline CDR1 is MNHNS and CDR2 SASEGT. CDR3 sequence reads: CASKAPDSPLHF. DNA of the CDR3: TGTGCCAGCAAGGCACCGGATTCACCCCTCCACTTT.